This T cell receptor (beta chain) was observed in a study of TIL therapy for anti-PD-1-resistant metastatic lung cancer. On the study more broadly: Tumors carried a median roughly 1.5 non-synonymous mutations per megabase. Whole-study findings and limits: Infused TIL clonotypes partially replaced the baseline blood repertoire, then decayed over months.

Described time point: pre-treatment sample, taken before nivolumab and TIL therapy. Adults with stage 4 NSCLC were enrolled in a phase I trial. This CDR3 comprises 16 residues. The germline V gene has CDR1 GTSNPN and CDR2 SVGIG (reference sequence). V trimming: 0 bases; J trimming: 7 bases; junction bases outside the gene matches: 7. The immunoSEQ assay was v3. Survey-level samples got 2 million or so read pairs; deep-level samples got about 5-6.5 million. Repertoires were generated with immunoSEQ multiplex PCR, while TCRdb's copy carries only in-frame clones and drops some. Of about 20,000 clones detected, 60% to 80% appear once; the ten largest clones hold approximately 2%. Concerning this clone itself: The antigen is not known.

Sequencing used blood, obtained at baseline. This clonotype originated in a person aged 25-85 years with non-small cell lung cancer. The rearrangement links TRBV30 to TRBJ1-6; 9 bases line up with TRBD1. The CDR3 DNA sequence: TGTGCCTGGAGTGTAACAGGGGGCGTGAGGAATTCACCCCTCCACTTT. Translation: CAWSVTGGVRNSPLHF.